This paragraph reports one T cell receptor beta chain. Researchers ran the PCR with 60 Vbeta and 13 Jbeta primers. Method: immunoSEQ multiplex PCR; TCRdb's copy keeps in-frame clones and lacks some. Among 75,000 to 90,000 clones listed, over 60% were seen once. The data originate from a study of cytomegalovirus exposure and HLA in healthy donors. Study-wide context: Among around 170 million T cells, an earlier analysis found roughly 100 million unique TCR beta sequences.

This CDR3 is built from 14 residues. V was pared by 2 bases and J by 4 bases, with 4 bases of the junction left unmatched. Germline assignment: CDR1 MGHDK and CDR2 SYGVNS. The rearrangement links TRBV25-1 to TRBJ1-2; 7 bases are a match to TRBD1. This clonotype was sampled from a man aged 40-50 years in good health and CMV-seronegative. The specimen was PBMCs. The CDR3 loop reads CASSEDSGGYGYTF. The CDR3 DNA reads as TGTGCCAGCAGTGAAGACTCAGGGGGCTATGGCTACACCTTC.